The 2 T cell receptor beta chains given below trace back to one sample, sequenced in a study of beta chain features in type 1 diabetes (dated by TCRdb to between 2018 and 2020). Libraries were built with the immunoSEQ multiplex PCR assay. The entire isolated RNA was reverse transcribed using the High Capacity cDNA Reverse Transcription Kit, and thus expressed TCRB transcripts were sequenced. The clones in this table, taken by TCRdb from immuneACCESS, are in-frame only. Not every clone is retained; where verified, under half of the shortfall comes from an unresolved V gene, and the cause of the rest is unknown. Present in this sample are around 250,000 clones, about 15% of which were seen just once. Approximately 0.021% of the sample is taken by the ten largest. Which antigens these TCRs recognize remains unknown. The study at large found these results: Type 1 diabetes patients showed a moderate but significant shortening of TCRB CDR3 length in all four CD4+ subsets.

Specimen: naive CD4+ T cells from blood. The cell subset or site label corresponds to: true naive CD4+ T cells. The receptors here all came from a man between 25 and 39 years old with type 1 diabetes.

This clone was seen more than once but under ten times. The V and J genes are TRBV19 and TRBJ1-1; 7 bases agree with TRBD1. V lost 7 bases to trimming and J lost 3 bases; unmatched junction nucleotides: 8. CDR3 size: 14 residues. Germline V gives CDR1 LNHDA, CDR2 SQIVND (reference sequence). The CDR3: CASIKGDSYTEAFF. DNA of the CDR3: TGTGCCAGTATCAAAGGGGACAGCTACACTGAAGCTTTCTTT. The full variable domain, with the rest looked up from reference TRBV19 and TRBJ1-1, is DGGITQSPKYLFRKEGQNVTLSCEQNLNHDAMYWYRQDPGQGLRLIYYSQIVNDFQKGDIAEGYSVSREKKESFPLTVTSAQKNPTAFYLCASIKGDSYTEAFFGQGTRLTVV.

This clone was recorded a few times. This CDR3 reads CASSLGQGDNYGYTF. The CDR3 nucleotides are TGTGCCAGCAGCTTAGGACAGGGAGATAACTATGGCTACACCTTC. The chain combines TRBV5-4 with TRBJ1-2, with TRBD1 matching over 8 bases. From germline, CDR1 is SGHNT and CDR2 YYREEE (reference sequence). The V and J ends lost 2 bases and 1 base, in that order; junction bases with no gene match: 4. This CDR3 region has 15 residues. Using reference TRBV5-4 and TRBJ1-2 for the parts outside the CDR3, the full variable domain is ETGVTQSPTHLIKTRGQQVTLRCSSQSGHNTVSWYQQALGQGPQFIFQYYREEENGRGNFPPRFSGLQFPNYSSELNVNALELDDSALYLCASSLGQGDNYGYTFGSGTRLTVV.